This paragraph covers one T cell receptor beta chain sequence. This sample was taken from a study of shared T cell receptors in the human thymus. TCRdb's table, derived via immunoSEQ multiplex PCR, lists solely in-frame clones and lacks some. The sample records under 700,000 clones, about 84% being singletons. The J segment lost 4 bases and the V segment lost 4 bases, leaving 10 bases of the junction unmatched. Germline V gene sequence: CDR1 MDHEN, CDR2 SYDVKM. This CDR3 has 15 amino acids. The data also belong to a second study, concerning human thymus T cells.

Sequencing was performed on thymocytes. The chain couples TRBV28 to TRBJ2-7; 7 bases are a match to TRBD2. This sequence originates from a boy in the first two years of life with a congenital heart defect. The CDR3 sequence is CASSSVAGQLYEQYF. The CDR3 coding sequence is TGTGCCAGCAGTTCCGTAGCGGGCCAGTTGTACGAGCAGTACTTC.